This TCR beta chain was documented in a study of T cell changes during pregnancy in multiple sclerosis. Only in-frame clones appear in the TCRdb table, and some are missing; sequencing was by immunoSEQ multiplex PCR. This sample has some 23,000 clones, with around 86% found just once. Specimen: CD8+ T cells from peripheral blood mononuclear cells, collected in the first trimester of pregnancy. This clonotype was obtained from a female donor in good health, enrolled as a control in a pregnancy study.

The CDR3 here is CASSESRGGPGSNSYNEQFF. The DNA for the CDR3 is TGTGCCAGCAGTGAAAGCAGGGGCGGCCCTGGTAGCAATTCCTACAATGAGCAGTTCTTC. The chain couples TRBV2 to TRBJ2-1, with D maybe TRBD1 (6 bases). V was shortened by 2 bases and J by 1 base, with 24 bases between the two germline ends. The CDR3 covers 20 residues. Looked up from germline, CDR1 is SNHLY and CDR2 is FYNNEI.